The present T cell receptor (beta chain) was sequenced within a study of T cells after yellow fever vaccination. Study-level information: The fractions with low cell numbers were processed using SMART-Seq v4 Ultra Low Input. Study-wide findings and caveats: Booster sampling recovered most clones from primary vaccination (roughly 96% CD4, roughly 90% CD8). The secondary response was weaker, and its peak arrived faster, on day 5 versus 15.

This clonotype was found a few times. The antigen is undetermined. Template-switching 5'RACE yielded the TCR cDNA; a universal primer site and UMIs were added in the process. Each CDR3 protein gets one entry after TCRdb re-called the 5' RACE reads with MiXCR. The data contain some 150,000 distinct CDR3 sequences, approximately 9.9% of them seen just once; the ten biggest clones take up about 40%. The CDR3 loop spans 17 amino acids. CDR1 SGHTA and CDR2 FQGNSA come from the germline V gene. Trimming took off 5 bases at V and 8 bases at J, with 25 bases between the two ends. This receptor was identified in a young man who received the YFV17D yellow fever vaccine. The sequences come from CD8+ T cells sorted from PBMCs, collected 15 days after the yellow fever booster vaccination. The chain recombines TRBV7-2 with TRBJ2-1; D call uncertain. The CDR3 DNA is TGTGCCAGCAGCCCGCCCCGGTCTCTGAGACGCGGAGATGAGCAGTTCTTC. Residues: CASSPPRSLRRGDEQFF. Filled out from reference TRBV7-2 and TRBJ2-1, the complete variable domain reads GAGVSQSPSNKVTEKGKDVELRCDPISGHTALYWYRQSLGQGLEFLIYFQGNSAPDKSGLPSDRFSAERTGGSVSTLTIQRTQQEDSAVYLCASSPPRSLRRGDEQFFGPGTRLTVL.